These 28 T cell receptor beta chains share one sample of origin, sequenced in a study of blood T cells in healthy people across ages. Together with a sample-barcoded 5' primer, a J-beta primer mix was included in a second PCR lasting roughly 6 to 12 cycles. MiXCR, run by TCRdb on the 5' RACE reads, gives a single entry per CDR3 protein. The sample has some 1.4 million distinct CDR3 sequences, about 40% seen once; the top ten hold around 8%. The sequenced sample was blood. The receptors originated from a woman aged 18-35 years in good health.

This clonotype was seen only a few times. The V and J genes are TRBV6-5 and TRBJ2-5; 11 nucleotides match TRBD2. The V and J ends lost 2 bases and 4 bases, in that order; junction bases with no gene match: 9. CDR1 is MNHEY and CDR2 is SVGAGI in the germline V gene. The CDR3 sequence is 17 residues long. Written as DNA, the CDR3 is TGTGCCAGCAGTTACGGGCCTAGCGGGGGGCAGTTAGAGACCCAGTACTTC. Translated, it gives CASSYGPSGGQLETQYF.

The CDR3 nucleotides read TGTGCCATCAGGGGGACAGGGGATGGCTACACCTTC. This encodes CAIRGTGDGYTF. The chain joins TRBV10-3 to TRBJ1-2, with 10 bases lining up with TRBD1. After removal of 6 bases from V and 6 bases from J, the junction contained 1 base not matched to a gene. The CDR3 runs to 12 residues. In germline, CDR1 is ENHRY, CDR2 SYGVKD.

The V call is TRBV13, the J call TRBJ2-3; 11 bases map to TRBD2. Germline CDR1 reads PRHDT; CDR2 reads FYEKMQ (reference sequence). The junction had 8 bases not matched to a gene; V was cut back by 5 bases and J by 4 bases. The CDR3 sequence is 16 residues long. The CDR3 DNA reads as TGTGCCAGCAGCGATCCCTATAGCGGGAGGGCAGATACGCAGTATTTT. It codes for CASSDPYSGRADTQYF.

The genes are TRBV5-1 and TRBJ2-2; 9 bases are shared with TRBD1. Per germline, CDR1 SGHRS and CDR2 YFSETQ. The CDR3 consists of 17 residues. V dropped 1 base and J dropped 3; count of bases not matched to a gene: 7. The DNA of the CDR3 is TGCGCCAGCAGCTTGTTAGGGACAGGGTTTGACACCGGGGAGCTGTTTTTT. This gives the protein CASSLLGTGFDTGELFF.

V usage is TRBV10-2 and J usage is TRBJ2-4; no definite D call. Per the germline V gene, CDR1 is WSHSY and CDR2 is SAAADI. V was pared by 7 bases and J by 7 bases, with 14 bases between. The CDR3 runs to 13 residues. The CDR3 DNA follows: TGCGCCAGCATACTTCCGACTGGTAACATTCAGTACTTC. This codes for CASILPTGNIQYF.

In this sample, this clonotype turned up a few times. The chain links TRBV20-1 to TRBJ2-1; 10 nucleotides match TRBD1. The CDR3 is 16 residues long. CDR1 is DFQATT and CDR2 is SNEGSKA in the germline V gene (reference sequence). Trimming took 0 bases from V and 5 from J; bases not matched to a gene: 7. CDR3 bases: TGCAGTGCTAGAGACAGTACCGGGACAGGGGACAATGAGCAGTTCTTC. This translates into CSARDSTGTGDNEQFF.

This clonotype appeared a few times. The genes are TRBV12-3 or TRBV12-4 and TRBJ2-1; 7 bases are shared with TRBD2. The DNA end lines up better with TRBJ2-7; the J call may be wrong. The CDR3 totals 15 residues. The CDR3 is CASSSSSGSYNEQYF. In DNA form, the CDR3 reads TGTGCCAGCAGTTCGAGTAGCGGGTCCTACAATGAGCAGTACTTC.

The sample holds a few counts of this clonotype. The chain carries TRBV25-1 and TRBJ2-3, with D perhaps TRBD1 (6 bases). Trimming removed 7 bases at V and 0 bases at J, with 8 bases between. Germline loops: CDR1 MGHDK, CDR2 SYGVNS. The CDR3 loop spans 13 amino acids. The CDR3 sequence is CASKQGSTDTQYF. CDR3 in DNA: TGTGCCAGCAAGCAGGGGAGCACAGATACGCAGTATTTT.

The gene calls are TRBV4-1 and TRBJ1-5, with D uncertain. Deletions cut 2 bases from V and 4 bases from J, with 9 bases between. The CDR3 sequence is 14 residues long. Germline V gene sequence: CDR1 MGHRA, CDR2 YSYEKL. This chain's CDR3 is CASSQPYPNQPQHF. The CDR3 coding sequence is TGCGCCAGCAGCCAACCCTACCCGAATCAGCCCCAGCATTTT.

There are a few counts of this clonotype. V is TRBV10-2 and J is TRBJ1-2, with D unresolved. Germline values: CDR1 WSHSY, CDR2 SAAADI. This CDR3 comprises 14 residues. The V gene lost 9 bases and the J gene lost 0 bases, with 14 bases spanning the gap. CDR3 bases: TGCGCCAGTCAACCAAACCCCGCTAACTATGGCTACACCTTC. Translation gives CASQPNPANYGYTF.

This clonotype was recorded many times. The chain uses TRBV9 and TRBJ2-5; D is unclear. The length of the CDR3 is 16 residues. Trimming took 3 bases from V and 4 from J, leaving 19 bases between them. Germline V gene lookup returns CDR1 SGDLS and CDR2 YYNGEE. Here the CDR3 DNA reads TGTGCCAGCAGCGCTGCGGTGGGTTTCGGTGGAGAGACCCAGTACTTC. Amino acids: CASSAAVGFGGETQYF.

V is TRBV7-3 and J is TRBJ2-1, with 12 bases fitting TRBD2. The CDR3 has 18 amino acids. Germline V gene lookup returns CDR1 SGHTA and CDR2 FQGTGA. J lost 4 bases, V lost 0 bases, and 7 bases had no gene match. CDR3 protein: CASSLTSASGGVYNEQFF. CDR3 sequence (DNA): TGTGCCAGCAGCTTAACATCCGCTAGCGGGGGGGTTTACAATGAGCAGTTCTTC.

The chain combines TRBV5-1 with TRBJ2-1; TRBD2 aligns across 7 bases. V trimming: 2 bases; J trimming: 2 bases; junction bases outside the gene matches: 4. Germline V CDR1 and CDR2: SGHRS, YFSETQ. This CDR3 region has 15 residues. The CDR3 is CASSFAGAAYNEQFF. The CDR3 DNA reads TGCGCCAGCAGCTTCGCGGGAGCCGCCTACAATGAGCAGTTCTTC.

V and J are TRBV10-3 and TRBJ2-5; tentatively, D is TRBD2 (6 bases). CDR1 and CDR2 (germline): ENHRY, SYGVKD. This CDR3 comprises 11 residues. V was trimmed by 5 bases and J by 11 bases, leaving 12 bases between them. The CDR3 here is CAISWSREQYF. In DNA, the CDR3 is TGTGCCATCAGTTGGTCCCGGGAGCAGTACTTC.

This clonotype was recorded a few times. The V call is TRBV7-6, the J call TRBJ2-7; TRBD2 aligns across 9 bases. With V trimmed by 2 bases and J by 5 bases, 4 bases remained unmatched. In germline, CDR1 is SGHVS, CDR2 FNYEAQ. This CDR3 region has 14 residues. CDR3 loop: CASSLRWTSDEQYF. The CDR3 region has the DNA TGTGCCAGCAGCTTACGATGGACTAGCGACGAGCAGTACTTC.

As to this clonotype: A read error may produce the germline difference seen at one junction end. The chain carries TRBV5-1 and TRBJ2-7; D unresolved. CDR3 length equals 13 residues. Germline V gene data show CDR1 as SGHRS and CDR2 as YFSETQ. CDR3 in DNA: TGCGCCAGCAGCTTGGCCCCCTCCGACGAGCAGTACTTC. Protein sequence: CASSLAPSDEQYF.

On this clonotype itself: With a much larger clone just one base away, this may be a read error. The gene calls are TRBV10-3 and TRBJ2-5; possibly TRBD1 for D (6 bases). The J call may be incorrect, as the DNA end agrees better with TRBJ2-1. The V gene's germline CDR1 is ENHRY and CDR2 SYGVKD. The CDR3 extends over 13 amino acids. The CDR3 nucleotides are TGTGCCATCAATAGGGGGAACCAAGAGACCCAGTTCTTC. This codes for CAINRGNQETQFF.

The chain links TRBV7-9 to TRBJ1-2, with D possibly TRBD1 on 6 matching bases. The V gene's germline CDR1 is SEHNR and CDR2 FQNEAQ (reference sequence). The ends were cut back, 1 base at V and 5 bases at J, with 11 bases in the middle. This CDR3 is built from 14 residues. CDR3 nucleotide sequence: TGTGCCAGCAGCTTAGACAGGGAAGTTTATGGCTACACCTTC. This codes for CASSLDREVYGYTF.

The V and J genes are TRBV7-8 and TRBJ1-4, with no clear D. This CDR3 comprises 15 residues. The V and J ends lost 3 bases and 0 bases respectively, with 8 bases between them. Germline-derived CDR1 and CDR2 are SGHVS and FQNEAQ. The CDR3 loop reads CASSFGVTTNEKLFF. The CDR3 DNA follows: TGTGCCAGCAGCTTCGGGGTGACAACTAATGAAAAACTGTTTTTT.

The chain carries TRBV6-6 and TRBJ1-3; D is unresolved. The CDR3 length is 14 residues. Germline assignment: CDR1 MNHNY and CDR2 SVGAGI (reference sequence). The V and J ends lost 6 bases and 4 bases respectively, with 13 bases between them. As DNA, the CDR3 is TGTGCCAGCAGCCCTGAGGTGTCAGGAAACACCATATATTTT. This sequence encodes CASSPEVSGNTIYF.

V gene TRBV5-1 combines with J gene TRBJ2-3; 11 nucleotides match TRBD1. Unmatched junction bases numbered 6, after V lost 0 bases and J lost 0 bases. CDR1 and CDR2 (germline): SGHRS, YFSETQ. There are 18 residues in the CDR3. Written as DNA, the CDR3 is TGCGCCAGCAGCTTGGTTGGACAGGGGGCTAGGAGCACAGATACGCAGTATTTT. As protein: CASSLVGQGARSTDTQYF. Full variable domain (outside the CDR3, taken from reference TRBV5-1 and TRBJ2-3): KAGVTQTPRYLIKTRGQQVTLSCSPISGHRSVSWYQQTPGQGLQFLFEYFSETQRNKGNFPGRFSGRQFSNSRSEMNVSTLELGDSALYLCASSLVGQGARSTDTQYFGPGTRLTVL.

This chain uses TRBV6-6 with TRBJ2-1; 7 bases are shared with TRBD2. Germline CDR1 reads MNHNY; CDR2 reads SVGAGI (reference sequence). CDR3 length: 16 amino acids. Trimming removed 2 bases from V and 7 bases from J; junction bases left unmatched: 11. The CDR3 sequence: CASSYGGGRAGNEQFF. Here the CDR3 DNA reads TGTGCCAGCAGTTACGGGGGGGGGAGGGCCGGGAATGAGCAGTTCTTC.

This clonotype was seen more than once but under ten times. The rearrangement uses TRBV4-2 and TRBJ2-3; maybe TRBD2 (5 bases). Germline V CDR1 and CDR2: LGHNA, YNFKEQ. The germline V and J ends were trimmed by 1 base and 4 bases, with 12 bases remaining between them. The length of the CDR3 is 15 residues. The CDR3 DNA sequence: TGTGCCAGCAGCCAAGTAACTCAGGAGGCAGATACGCAGTATTTT. Encoded protein: CASSQVTQEADTQYF.

This chain connects TRBV28 to TRBJ2-3; D is unresolved. CDR1 is MDHEN, CDR2 SYDVKM, per germline. Trimming cost V 5 bases and J 1 base, with 13 bases left between them. This CDR3 spans 15 amino acids. In DNA form, the CDR3 reads TGTGCCAGCAGTCCCTCGAGTTGGGGCACAGATACGCAGTATTTT. It is translated as CASSPSSWGTDTQYF.

The chain recombines TRBV5-1 with TRBJ2-6, with 7 bases identical to TRBD2. Germline V gene sequence: CDR1 SGHRS, CDR2 YFSETQ. The CDR3 has 18 amino acids. V shed 3 bases, J shed 0 bases, and the junction held 9 bases outside the gene matches. The DNA for the CDR3 is TGCGCCAGCAGCTCCGGCCCAACGGGGGGCTCTGGGGCCAACGTCCTGACTTTC. This gives the protein CASSSGPTGGSGANVLTF. Based on the CDR3 plus reference TRBV5-1 and TRBJ2-6, the full variable domain is KAGVTQTPRYLIKTRGQQVTLSCSPISGHRSVSWYQQTPGQGLQFLFEYFSETQRNKGNFPGRFSGRQFSNSRSEMNVSTLELGDSALYLCASSSGPTGGSGANVLTFGAGSRLTVL.

The rearrangement joins TRBV4-1 to TRBJ2-5; 10 bases align to TRBD2. Germline V gives CDR1 MGHRA, CDR2 YSYEKL. The CDR3 has 15 residues. Trimming at V came to 0 bases and at J to 11 bases, leaving 9 bases not matched to a gene. Here the CDR3 DNA reads TGCGCCAGCAGCCAAGACCAGCGGGGGGGTCTTGAGCAGTACTTC. This encodes CASSQDQRGGLEQYF.

V and J are TRBV6-5 and TRBJ2-4, with 10 bases lining up with TRBD1. Gene TRBJ2-7 matches the end of the DNA better, so the J call may be wrong. Germline CDR1 reads MNHEY; CDR2 reads SVGAGI. The CDR3 totals 16 residues. The CDR3 sequence: CASRVLGGQGFDEQYF. Here the CDR3 DNA reads TGTGCCAGCAGGGTATTGGGGGGACAGGGGTTTGACGAGCAGTACTTC.

The V gene is TRBV20-1, the J gene TRBJ2-5; D unresolved. The CDR3 runs to 14 residues. Germline assignment: CDR1 DFQATT and CDR2 SNEGSKA (reference sequence). The germline V and J ends were trimmed by 5 bases and 2 bases, with 15 bases remaining between them. Here the CDR3 reads CSAGRAPFQETQYF. For the CDR3, the DNA is TGCAGTGCTGGAAGGGCTCCCTTTCAAGAGACCCAGTACTTC.